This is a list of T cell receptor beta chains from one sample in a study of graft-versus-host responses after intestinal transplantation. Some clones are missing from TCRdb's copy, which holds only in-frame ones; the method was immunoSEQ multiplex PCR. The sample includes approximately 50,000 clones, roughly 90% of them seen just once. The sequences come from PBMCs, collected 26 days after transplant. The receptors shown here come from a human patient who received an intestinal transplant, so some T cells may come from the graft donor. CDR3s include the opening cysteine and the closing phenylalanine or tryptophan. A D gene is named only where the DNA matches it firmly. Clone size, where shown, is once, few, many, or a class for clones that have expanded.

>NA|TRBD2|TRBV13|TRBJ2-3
TGTGCCAGCAGCTCCACTAGCGGGGGGGACACAGATACGCAGTATTTT
CASSSTSGGDTDTQYF
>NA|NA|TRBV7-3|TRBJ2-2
TGTGCCAGCAGCTCTCCTCTAGCGGGGGAGCTGTTTTTT
CASSSPLAGELFF
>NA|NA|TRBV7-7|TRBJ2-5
TGTGCTAGCAGCTCCCAGGCGGGGCAAGAGACCCAGTACTTC
CASSSQAGQETQYF
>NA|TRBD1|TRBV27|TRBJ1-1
TGTGCCAGCAGTCCGCTACAGGGGCTCATGAACACTGAAGCTTTCTTT
CASSPLQGLMNTEAFF
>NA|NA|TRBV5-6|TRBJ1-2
TGTGCCAGCAGCTTCGAGGGGGATTTTAACTATGGCTACACCTTC
CASSFEGDFNYGYTF
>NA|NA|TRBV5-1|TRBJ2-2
TGCGCCAGCAGCTTGGATTCGGGACTTTACACCGGGGAGCTGTTTTTT
CASSLDSGLYTGELFF
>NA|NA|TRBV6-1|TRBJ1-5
TGTGCCAGCAGTGAGGCTTTTAATCAGCCCCAGCATTTT
CASSEAFNQPQHF
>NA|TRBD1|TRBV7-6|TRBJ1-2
TGTGCCAGCAGCTTAGCCCCCGGGACAGGGGAGGGCTACACCTTC
CASSLAPGTGEGYTF
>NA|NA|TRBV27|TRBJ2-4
TGTGCCAGCAGTTTTGGGGGAGGAAACATTCAGTACTTC
CASSFGGGNIQYF
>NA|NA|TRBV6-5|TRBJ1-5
TGTGCCAGCAGTACAGTCTCAGGGAACAATCAGCCCCAGCATTTT
CASSTVSGNNQPQHF
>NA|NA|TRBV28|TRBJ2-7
TGTGCCAGCAGTGGCAGGCGCCAAAGCTCCTACGAGCAGTACTTC
CASSGRRQSSYEQYF
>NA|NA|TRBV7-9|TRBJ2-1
TGTGCCAGCGAGGGGGAAAGCTCCTACAATGAGCAGTTCTTC
CASEGESSYNEQFF
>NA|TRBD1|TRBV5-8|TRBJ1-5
TGTGCCAGCAGCTTTGACAGGGGGGGCAATCAGCCCCAGCATTTT
CASSFDRGGNQPQHF
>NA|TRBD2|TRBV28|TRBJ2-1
TGTGCCAGCAGCCTAGCGGGGGGGCCCAATGAGCAGTTCTTC
CASSLAGGPNEQFF
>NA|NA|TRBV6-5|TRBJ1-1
TGTGCCAGCAGTTATTTGGGGGGGCTTTTGAACACTGAAGCTTTCTTT
CASSYLGGLLNTEAFF
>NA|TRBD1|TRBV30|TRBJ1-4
TGTGCCTGGAGTACAGGGGTTAATGAAAAACTGTTTTTT
CAWSTGVNEKLFF
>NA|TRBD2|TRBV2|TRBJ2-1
TGTGCCAGCGGAGTTATGGGGGGGCGAGCGGGGGACTCCTACAATGAGCAGTTCTTC
CASGVMGGRAGDSYNEQFF
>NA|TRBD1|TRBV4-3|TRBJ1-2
TGCGCCAGCAGCCAAGATCGTGGGGACAGCTATGGCTACACCTTC
CASSQDRGDSYGYTF
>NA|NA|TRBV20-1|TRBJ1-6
TGCAGTGCTAAGGGGACTGATCCCCTCCACTTT
CSAKGTDPLHF
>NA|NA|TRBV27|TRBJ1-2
TGTGCCAGCAGTTTATCGCGGGGCTATGGCTACACCTTC
CASSLSRGYGYTF
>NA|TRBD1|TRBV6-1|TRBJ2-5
TGTGCCAGCAGCGTAGGGACAGGGAAAGAGACCCAGTACTTC
CASSVGTGKETQYF
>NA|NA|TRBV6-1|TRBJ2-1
TGTGCCAACAGAATGGACAGCTACAATGAGCAGTTCTTC
CANRMDSYNEQFF
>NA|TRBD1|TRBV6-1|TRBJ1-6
TGTGCCAGCAGTGAAAGTTTTGGGACAGGAGGGTGGTCTTCACCCCTCCACTTT
CASSESFGTGGWSSPLHF
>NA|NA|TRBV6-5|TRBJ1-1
TGTGCCAGCAGTGCGGGGGAGAGCATGAACACTGAAGCTTTCTTT
CASSAGESMNTEAFF
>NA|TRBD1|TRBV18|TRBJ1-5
TGTGCCAGCTCACCGGGACAGAGCAATCAGCCCCAGCATTTT
CASSPGQSNQPQHF
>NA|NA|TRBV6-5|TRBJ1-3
TGTGCCAGCACGGGGGGGGGCTCTGGAAACACCATATATTTT
CASTGGGSGNTIYF
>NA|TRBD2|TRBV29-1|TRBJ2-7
TGCAGCGTTGAAACCTGGACTAGCGGAAGATACGAGCAGTACTTC
CSVETWTSGRYEQYF
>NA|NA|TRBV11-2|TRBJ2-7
TGTGCCAGCAGCCGTCTTAGCTACGAGCAGTACTTC
CASSRLSYEQYF
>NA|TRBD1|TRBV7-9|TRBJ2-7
TGTGCCAGCAGGGGGGACAGCAGCGAGCAGTACTTC
CASRGDSSEQYF
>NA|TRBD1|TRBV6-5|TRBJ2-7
TGTGCCAGCAGGGCGGGGACAGGGGCTTACGAGCAGTACTTC
CASRAGTGAYEQYF
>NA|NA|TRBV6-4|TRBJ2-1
TGTGCCAGCAGTGAGGGCGTCCCGGGACACAGGTCCGATGAGCAGTTCTTC
CASSEGVPGHRSDEQFF
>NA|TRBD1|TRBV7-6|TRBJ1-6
TGTGCCAGCAGAGAGTCGACAGGGAGGAATTCACCCCTCCACTTT
CASRESTGRNSPLHF
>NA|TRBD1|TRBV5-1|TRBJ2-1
TGCGCCAGCAGCGACGGACAGGGTGCCCTCAATGAGCAGTTCTTC
CASSDGQGALNEQFF
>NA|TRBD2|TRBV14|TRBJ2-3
TGTGCCAGCAGCCAGACTAGCGGGAGCTTAGCTACAGATACGCAGTATTTT
CASSQTSGSLATDTQYF
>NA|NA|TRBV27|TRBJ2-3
TGTGCCAGCAGTTCTCCCCTCCCGCAGGCCGGCACAGATACGCAGTATTTT
CASSSPLPQAGTDTQYF
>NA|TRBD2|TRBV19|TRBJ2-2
TGTGCCAGTAGTATAGATCTATGGGGGGGGGAGACTAGCGGTGACTACACCGGGGAGCTGTTTTTT
CASSIDLWGGETSGDYTGELFF
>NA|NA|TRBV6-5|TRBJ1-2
TGTGCCAGCACCTACGGGGGAAGCTACACCTTC
CASTYGGSYTF
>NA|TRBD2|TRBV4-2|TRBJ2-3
TGTGCCAGCAGCCAATCCATCGGGGGGGCGACAGATACGCAGTATTTT
CASSQSIGGATDTQYF
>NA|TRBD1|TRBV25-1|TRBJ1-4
TGTGCCAGCAGTATGACAGGGGGCGCCGAAAAACTGTTTTTT
CASSMTGGAEKLFF
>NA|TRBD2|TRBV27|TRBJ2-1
TGTGCCAGCAGTCTGGGGCGGGGGGCCGCATACAATGAGCAGTTCTTC
CASSLGRGAAYNEQFF
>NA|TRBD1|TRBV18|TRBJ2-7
TGTGCCAGCTCTCGAACAGGGGCCTCCTACGAGCAGTACTTC
CASSRTGASYEQYF
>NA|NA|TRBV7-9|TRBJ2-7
TGTGCCAGCAGCTTCGGGGGGCTGAGCGAGCAGTACTTC
CASSFGGLSEQYF
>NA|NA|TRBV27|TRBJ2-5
TGTGCCAGCAGTTTTATAGGCGGGGAGACCCAGTACTTC
CASSFIGGETQYF
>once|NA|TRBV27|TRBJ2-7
TGTGCCAGCAGTTTACGGGCAGGGAACTACGAGCAGTACTTC
CASSLRAGNYEQYF
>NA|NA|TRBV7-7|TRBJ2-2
TGTGCTAGCAGCTTCCCAGGGGCCGGGGAGCTGTTTTTT
CASSFPGAGELFF
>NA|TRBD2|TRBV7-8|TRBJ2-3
TGTGCCAGCAGCTTAGGCCGTTTTGGCGGACTAGCGAGATCTAGCACAGATACGCAGTATTTT
CASSLGRFGGLARSSTDTQYF
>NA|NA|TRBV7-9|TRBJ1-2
TGTGCCAGCAGCTTACCACCTTTCCCACAGACTAACTATGGCTACACCTTC
CASSLPPFPQTNYGYTF
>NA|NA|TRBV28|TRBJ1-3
TGTGCCAGCAGTTTATACCATCCTAGTGGAAACACCATATATTTT
CASSLYHPSGNTIYF
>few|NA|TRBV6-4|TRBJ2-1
TGTGCCAGCAGTTCTGACCCCGAGGCACACAATGAGCAGTTCTTC
CASSSDPEAHNEQFF
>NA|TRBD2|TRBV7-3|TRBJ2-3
TGTGCCAGCAGCACGACTAGCGGGAGTATGGATACGCAGTATTTT
CASSTTSGSMDTQYF